The next 21 T cell receptor beta chains were all read from a single sample in a study of T cells in Graves' hyperthyroidism and ophthalmopathy. Amplified TCR beta CDR3 regions came from RNA transcripts. First-round RT-PCR with HTBI primers amplified the TCR CDR3 region. TCRdb itself ran the multiplex PCR reads through MiXCR, one entry per CDR3 protein. The sample includes about 380,000 distinct CDR3 sequences, approximately 12% seen only once; the top ten take 20% to 25%. The sample consisted of blood. The source is a man aged 25 to 40 with Graves' hyperthyroidism that later progressed to Graves' ophthalmopathy.

This clonotype has at least ten counts. The rearrangement joins TRBV28 to TRBJ1-2, with 8 nucleotides matching TRBD1. The CDR3 is 13 amino acids. Germline values: CDR1 MDHEN, CDR2 SYDVKM. Losses at the gene ends were 6 bases for V and 5 bases for J; bases not matched to a gene: 5. The CDR3 here is CASSPGGGYGYTF. The CDR3 DNA follows: TGTGCCAGCAGCCCAGGGGGCGGGTATGGCTACACCTTC.

This sequence joins TRBV24-1 and TRBJ2-2; 8 nucleotides line up with TRBD1. Per the germline V gene, CDR1 is KGHDR and CDR2 is SFDVKD. CDR3 length equals 14 residues. J gave up 5 bases and V 7 bases, and 5 bases lay outside the gene matches. The CDR3 is CATSEDRVTGELFF. The CDR3 bases are TGTGCCACCAGCGAGGACAGGGTAACCGGGGAGCTGTTTTTT.

This clonotype was counted a few times. This CDR3 reads CSAIGERAEQYF. Here the CDR3 DNA reads TGCAGTGCTATTGGAGAAAGGGCCGAGCAGTACTTC. The chain employs TRBV20-1 and TRBJ2-7, with D uncertain. Germline V gene sequence: CDR1 DFQATT, CDR2 SNEGSKA (reference sequence). The CDR3 extends over 12 amino acids. Between the trimmed V and J ends, which lost 4 bases and 6 bases, there was a span of 13 bases.

This clonotype was found a few times. The genes are TRBV3-1 and TRBJ1-3, with a weak D call TRBD1 (5 bases). Germline V gene lookup returns CDR1 LGHDT and CDR2 YNNKEL (reference sequence). The CDR3 consists of 14 residues. V was pared by 3 bases and J by 0 bases, with 6 bases between. CDR3 protein: CASSQTDSGNTIYF. The CDR3 DNA reads as TGTGCCAGCAGCCAGACAGACTCTGGAAACACCATATATTTT.

This clonotype was observed a handful of times. The V and J genes are TRBV5-1 and TRBJ2-5; TRBD2 matches 7 bases. The CDR3 loop spans 16 amino acids. V lost 0 bases, J lost 2 bases, and 7 bases stayed unmatched. Germline V gene lookup returns CDR1 SGHRS and CDR2 YFSETQ. The CDR3 sequence is CASSLAGRAGQETQYF. CDR3 coding DNA: TGCGCCAGCAGCTTGGCGGGGCGAGCGGGGCAAGAGACCCAGTACTTC.

This sequence joins TRBV6-1 and TRBJ2-7, with TRBD2 identical over 11 bases. This CDR3 has 15 amino acids. The V segment lost 10 bases and the J segment 2 bases; nucleotides outside the gene matches: 10. Germline CDR1 MNHNS, CDR2 SASEGT. The CDR3 sequence is CATLSGGVGAYEQYF. The CDR3, as DNA: TGTGCCACCCTTAGCGGGGGGGTTGGGGCCTACGAGCAGTACTTC.

Many counts were recorded for this clonotype. The CDR3 is CASSYSRTSGETQYF. The CDR3 bases are TGTGCCAGCAGTTACTCAAGGACTAGCGGAGAGACCCAGTACTTC. The rearrangement joins TRBV6-5 to TRBJ2-5; 10 bases are shared with TRBD2. CDR1 and CDR2 (germline): MNHEY, SVGAGI. The CDR3 loop spans 15 amino acids. J was trimmed by 4 bases and V by 0 bases; bases with no gene match: 2.

This clonotype occurred many times. V is TRBV28 and J is TRBJ1-1; 8 bases are a match to TRBD1. The CDR3 is made up of 15 amino acids. The germline V gene encodes CDR1 MDHEN and CDR2 SYDVKM. V lost 8 bases to trimming and J lost 1 base; unmatched junction nucleotides: 9. The CDR3 bases are TGTGCCAGCCTCCCGGGACAGGTCGGGAACACTGAAGCTTTCTTT. Translated: CASLPGQVGNTEAFF.

This clonotype occurred many times. J is TRBJ1-2 and V is TRBV7-2; a weak D match, TRBD1 (6 bases). This CDR3 has 13 amino acids. The V gene's germline CDR1 is SGHTA and CDR2 FQGNSA. Trimming left V 5 bases short and J 8 bases short, with 15 bases between. CDR3 residues: CASSARDNGGYTF. CDR3 DNA: TGTGCCAGCAGCGCCCGGGACAACGGAGGCTACACCTTC.

On this clonotype: A much larger clone lies a single base off, so this may be a read error. The gene calls are TRBV20-1 and TRBJ1-2; TRBD1 might be the D (5 bases). Germline V gene sequence: CDR1 DFQATT, CDR2 SNEGSKA (reference sequence). V lost 6 bases, J lost 8 bases, and 13 bases lay in between. The CDR3 contains 11 residues. The CDR3 spells CSAGGAIGYTF. The CDR3 region has the DNA TGCAGTGCGGGGGGAGCTATAGGCTACACCTTC.

The chain uses TRBV20-1 and TRBJ2-3, with 10 bases aligning to TRBD2. Germline loops: CDR1 DFQATT, CDR2 SNEGSKA (reference sequence). J was trimmed by 6 bases and V by 0 bases; bases with no gene match: 9. This CDR3 is 16 amino acids long. The CDR3 region is CSARDPGTSAADTQYF. For the CDR3, the DNA is TGCAGTGCTAGAGATCCCGGGACTAGCGCCGCTGATACGCAGTATTTT.

The table lists this clonotype with a few counts. V gene TRBV28 combines with J gene TRBJ1-2; 7 bases map to TRBD1. From germline, CDR1 is MDHEN and CDR2 SYDVKM. The length of the CDR3 is 12 residues. Trimming at V came to 8 bases and at J to 4 bases, leaving 4 bases not matched to a gene. The CDR3 DNA reads TGTGCCAGCCGGACAGGATCCTATGGCTACACCTTC. It codes for CASRTGSYGYTF.

Remarks on this clonotype: A much more abundant neighbour one base away suggests this may be a read error. The V and J genes are TRBV5-1 and TRBJ1-2; D is ambiguous. Germline values: CDR1 SGHRS, CDR2 YFSETQ. The CDR3 loop spans 14 amino acids. V gave up 0 bases and J gave up 5 bases, with 11 bases separating them. CDR3 sequence: CASSLDGDIYGYTF. DNA for the CDR3: TGCGCCAGCAGCTTGGACGGAGACATATATGGCTACACCTTC.

This clonotype has a count of ten or more. The V gene is TRBV20-1, the J gene TRBJ2-3; 7 bases agree with TRBD2. V lost 1 base to trimming and J lost 6 bases; unmatched junction nucleotides: 10. Germline assignment: CDR1 DFQATT and CDR2 SNEGSKA (reference sequence). The CDR3 has 15 amino acids. CDR3 loop: CSARGPGLPGDTQYF. Here the CDR3 DNA reads TGCAGTGCTAGAGGACCGGGACTACCGGGGGATACGCAGTATTTT.

The chain employs TRBV18 and TRBJ1-1; TRBD1 is a possible D gene (5 bases). Germline V gives CDR1 KGHSH, CDR2 LQKENI. Trimming took off 3 bases at V and 5 bases at J, with 19 bases between the two ends. CDR3 length: 16 amino acids. In DNA form, the CDR3 reads TGTGCCAGCTCACCCCGTACTGGGGACGGGAGGACTGAAGCTTTCTTT. Protein: CASSPRTGDGRTEAFF.

This clonotype appeared a few times. CDR3 amino acids: CSVETGVIEAFF. CDR3 coding DNA: TGCAGCGTTGAAACAGGGGTGATAGAAGCTTTCTTT. The V and J genes are TRBV29-1 and TRBJ1-1; 7 bases match TRBD1. The germline V gene encodes CDR1 SQVTM and CDR2 ANQGSEA. V trimming: 2 bases; J trimming: 8 bases; junction bases outside the gene matches: 5. This CDR3 has 12 residues. The whole variable domain, remainder taken from reference TRBV29-1 and TRBJ1-1, is SAVISQKPSRDICQRGTSLTIQCQVDSQVTMMFWYRQQPGQSLTLIATANQGSEATYESGFVIDKFPISRPNLTFSTLTVSNMSPEDSSIYLCSVETGVIEAFFGQGTRLTVV.

The chain combines TRBV14 with TRBJ1-2, with D maybe TRBD1 (6 bases). Germline CDR1 is SGHDN and CDR2 is FVKESK. The V gene lost 0 bases and the J gene lost 8 bases, with 13 bases spanning the gap. This CDR3 comprises 14 residues. The CDR3 bases are TGTGCCAGCAGCCAAGATTCAAGTAGGGGGGGCTACACCTTC. This sequence encodes CASSQDSSRGGYTF.

The J gene is TRBJ2-3, the V gene TRBV11-2, with 10 bases lining up with TRBD2. V was clipped by 7 bases and J by 4 bases; unmatched bases: 5. Germline V lookup: CDR1 SGHAT, CDR2 FQNNGV. The CDR3 totals 14 residues. CDR3 loop: CASKKSGGADTQYF. Written as DNA, the CDR3 is TGTGCCAGCAAAAAAAGCGGGGGGGCAGATACGCAGTATTTT.

The chain couples TRBV9 to TRBJ1-2; perhaps TRBD1 as D (5 bases). V was clipped by 0 bases and J by 4 bases, with 13 bases between them. CDR1 and CDR2 from the germline V gene are SGDLS and YYNGEE. This CDR3 has 15 residues. As DNA, the CDR3 is TGTGCCAGCAGCGTAGGTGGGGGTTCGGCCTATGGCTACACCTTC. It yields the protein CASSVGGGSAYGYTF.

This clonotype occurred many times. The V and J genes are TRBV7-9 and TRBJ2-5; perhaps TRBD2 as D (6 bases). The CDR3 length is 17 residues. The ends were cut back, 0 bases at V and 1 base at J, with 15 bases in the middle. Germline V gene data show CDR1 as SEHNR and CDR2 as FQNEAQ (reference sequence). This CDR3 reads CASSLAILVGGQETQYF. DNA of the CDR3: TGTGCCAGCAGCTTAGCGATTCTTGTGGGGGGCCAAGAGACCCAGTACTTC.

At least ten counts were recorded for this clonotype. The chain employs TRBV3-1 and TRBJ2-1; D unresolved. The germline V and J ends were trimmed by 3 bases and 0 bases, with 9 bases remaining between them. Per the germline V gene, CDR1 is LGHDT and CDR2 is YNNKEL (reference sequence). The CDR3 is made up of 15 amino acids. This CDR3 is CASSQRRSSYNEQFF. CDR3 bases: TGTGCCAGCAGCCAGAGACGTAGCTCCTACAATGAGCAGTTCTTC.